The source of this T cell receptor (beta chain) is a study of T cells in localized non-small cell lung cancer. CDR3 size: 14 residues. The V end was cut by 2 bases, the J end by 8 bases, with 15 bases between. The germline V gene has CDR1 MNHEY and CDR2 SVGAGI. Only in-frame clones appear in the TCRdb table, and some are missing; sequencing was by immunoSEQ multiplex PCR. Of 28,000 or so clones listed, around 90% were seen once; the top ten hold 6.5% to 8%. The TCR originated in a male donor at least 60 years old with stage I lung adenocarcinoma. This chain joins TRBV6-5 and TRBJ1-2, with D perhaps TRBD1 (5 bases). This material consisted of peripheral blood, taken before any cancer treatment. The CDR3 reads CASSYGQGRRGYTF. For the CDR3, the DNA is TGTGCCAGCAGTTACGGGCAGGGAAGAAGGGGCTACACCTTC.